This is a list of T cell receptor beta chains from one sample in a study of blood T cell repertoires in COVID-19. TCRdb's table, derived via immunoSEQ multiplex PCR, lists solely in-frame clones and lacks some. The sample includes under 200,000 clones, 88% of them seen just once. What was sequenced was peripheral blood. The receptors shown here come from a man aged 40-50 years with active or convalescent COVID-19. Each CDR3 is given with its conserved first and last residue. A D gene is named only where the DNA matches it firmly. Expanded clones are given a class, and other clones once, few, many or no size at all.

TRBV19	TRBD1	.	TRBJ1-4	CASSTGQGRTNEKLFF	TGTGCCAGTAGTACCGGACAGGGGAGGACTAATGAAAAACTGTTTTTT
TRBV6-5	TRBD2	.	TRBJ2-1	CASRGLGVGEQFF	TGTGCCAGCAGGGGACTAGGGGTTGGTGAGCAGTTCTTC
TRBV5-1	TRBD2	.	TRBJ2-3	CASITVAGATDTQYF	TGCGCCAGCATCACGGTAGCGGGGGCCACAGATACGCAGTATTTT
TRBV5-1	TRBD1	.	TRBJ1-4	CARAITLGQRNEKLFF	TGCGCCAGGGCGATTACGCTGGGACAGAGAAATGAAAAACTGTTTTTT
TRBV7-9	.	.	TRBJ1-4	CASSLYLSATNEKLFF	TGTGCCAGCAGCTTATATTTGAGTGCAACTAATGAAAAACTGTTTTTT
TRBV5-4	.	.	TRBJ1-1	CASSPTDTPATEAFF	TGTGCCAGCAGCCCGACAGACACTCCAGCGACTGAAGCTTTCTTT
TRBV3-1/TRBV3-2	TRBD1	.	TRBJ1-1	CASRSKGAAEAFF	TGTGCCAGCAGATCTAAGGGGGCGGCCGAAGCTTTCTTT
TRBV5-8	.	.	TRBJ1-6	CASSLLGTGMGGGGSPLHF	TGTGCCAGCAGCTTGTTAGGCACGGGAATGGGCGGAGGAGGCTCACCCCTCCACTTT
TRBV13	.	.	TRBJ1-1	CASSPVFELRTEAFF	TGTGCCAGCAGCCCGGTGTTCGAGCTACGCACTGAAGCTTTCTTT
TRBV2	TRBD1	.	TRBJ1-5	CASSEEGQGNQPQHF	TGTGCCAGCAGTGAAGAGGGACAGGGTAATCAGCCCCAGCATTTT
TRBV5-1	TRBD1	.	TRBJ2-5	CASSRDSLQETQYF	TGCGCCAGCAGCCGGGACAGCCTCCAAGAGACCCAGTACTTC
TRBV19	TRBD1	.	TRBJ2-7	CASSLQGREQYF	TGTGCCAGTAGTCTACAGGGGCGCGAGCAGTACTTC
TRBV25-1	.	.	TRBJ2-1	CASSVRTVSSYNEQFF	TGTGCCAGCAGTGTAAGGACAGTCAGCTCCTACAATGAGCAGTTCTTC
TRBV9	.	.	TRBJ1-4	CASSDGLGQNEKLFF	TGTGCCAGCAGCGATGGGCTTGGACAGAATGAAAAACTGTTTTTT
TRBV6-1	TRBD1	.	TRBJ1-5	CASSDRDSLSNQPQHF	TGTGCCAGCAGTGACCGGGACAGCTTGAGCAATCAGCCCCAGCATTTT
TRBV9	.	.	TRBJ1-1	CASSVGGADTEAFF	TGTGCCAGCAGCGTGGGAGGGGCGGACACTGAAGCTTTCTTT
TRBV18	.	.	TRBJ1-2	CASSPMDSPYGYTF	TGTGCCAGCTCACCAATGGACAGCCCCTATGGCTACACCTTC
TRBV7-2	.	.	TRBJ2-7	CASSLSSAGVYEQYF	TGTGCCAGCAGCTTATCCTCAGCGGGCGTTTACGAGCAGTACTTC
TRBV27	.	once	TRBJ2-7	CASSPTPQGDNEQYF	TGTGCCAGCAGTCCCACCCCGCAGGGTGATAACGAGCAGTACTTC
TRBV5-1	TRBD2	.	TRBJ2-1	CASSSGTSGGNEQFF	TGCGCCAGCAGCTCCGGGACTAGCGGGGGGAATGAGCAGTTCTTC
TRBV27	.	.	TRBJ2-7	CASRDTYSYEQYF	TGTGCCAGCCGGGACACCTACTCCTACGAGCAGTACTTC
TRBV7-2	TRBD1	.	TRBJ2-7	CASSVSRDSVYEQYF	TGTGCCAGCAGCGTCTCCCGGGACAGCGTGTACGAGCAGTACTTC
TRBV5-6	.	.	TRBJ1-2	CASSGQGRGYGYTF	TGTGCCAGCAGCGGGCAGGGGCGAGGCTATGGCTACACCTTC
TRBV6-4	TRBD2	.	TRBJ2-2	CASSDSGGRAAGELFF	TGTGCCAGCAGTGATTCAGGCGGGAGGGCTGCCGGGGAGCTGTTTTTT
TRBV19	.	.	TRBJ1-1	CASSWNTEAFF	TGTGCCAGTAGCTGGAACACTGAAGCTTTCTTT
TRBV19	.	.	TRBJ1-1	CASRPKQVLIGNTEAFF	TGTGCCAGTAGACCCAAACAGGTATTAATTGGGAACACTGAAGCTTTCTTT
TRBV29-1	TRBD1	.	TRBJ1-2	CSVEYRGLYGYTF	TGCAGCGTTGAGTACAGGGGGCTCTATGGCTACACCTTC
TRBV7-2	TRBD2	.	TRBJ2-2	CASSLEGLASGELFF	TGTGCCAGCAGCTTAGAAGGACTAGCCTCCGGGGAGCTGTTTTTT
TRBV5-1	TRBD1	.	TRBJ2-1	CASSLGRTGPDYNEQFF	TGCGCCAGCAGCTTGGGACGGACAGGGCCAGACTACAATGAGCAGTTCTTC
TRBV13	TRBD1	.	TRBJ1-2	CASSVQQGFVANYGYTF	TGTGCCAGCAGCGTCCAACAGGGGTTCGTAGCTAACTATGGCTACACCTTC
TRBV28	.	.	TRBJ1-6	CASGREFYSPLHF	TGTGCCAGCGGTAGGGAGTTTTATTCACCCCTCCACTTT
TRBV19	TRBD2	.	TRBJ2-1	CASSKASGAGVYEQFF	TGTGCCAGTAGTAAGGCCTCGGGAGCGGGAGTTTATGAGCAGTTCTTC
TRBV5-1	TRBD1	.	TRBJ1-1	CASSFGGGMNTEAFF	TGCGCCAGCAGCTTTGGAGGGGGCATGAACACTGAAGCTTTCTTT
TRBV19	.	.	TRBJ1-5	CASSLQGNQPQHF	TGTGCCAGTAGTTTGCAGGGGAATCAGCCCCAGCATTTT
TRBV2	.	.	TRBJ1-5	CASRQGLSNQPQHF	TGTGCCAGCAGGCAGGGTCTTAGCAATCAGCCCCAGCATTTT
TRBV19	.	.	TRBJ1-1	CASSPRTGGRAMNTEAFF	TGTGCCAGTAGCCCGAGAACCGGGGGAAGGGCCATGAACACTGAAGCTTTCTTT
TRBV30	.	.	TRBJ1-1	CAWTRDGYTEAFF	TGTGCCTGGACTAGAGACGGGTACACTGAAGCTTTCTTT
TRBV5-5	.	.	TRBJ1-6	CASSWTLYNSPLHF	TGTGCCAGCAGCTGGACTCTCTATAATTCACCCCTCCACTTT
TRBV18	TRBD1	medium-sized	TRBJ1-1	CASSPLDRDEPYF	TGTGCCAGCTCACCCCTCGACAGGGACGAACCCTACTTT
TRBV7-9	.	.	TRBJ1-1	CASSLASQLNTEAFF	TGTGCCAGCAGCTTAGCGTCTCAGTTGAACACTGAAGCTTTCTTT
TRBV28	.	.	TRBJ1-5	CASSLTDEPQHF	TGTGCCAGCAGTTTAACAGATGAGCCCCAGCATTTT
TRBV6-5	.	.	TRBJ1-1	CASRVTVNTEAFF	TGTGCCAGCAGAGTGACAGTGAACACTGAAGCTTTCTTT
TRBV6-5	.	.	TRBJ1-1	CASSYQGNTEAFF	TGTGCCAGCAGTTACCAGGGGAACACTGAAGCTTTCTTT
TRBV9	.	.	TRBJ1-2	CASSVGAGLGYTF	TGTGCCAGCAGCGTAGGGGCAGGGCTTGGCTACACCTTC
TRBV10-3	.	.	TRBJ2-1	CAINENRDSHLLF	TGTGCCATCAACGAAAACCGGGACTCCCATTTGCTCTTC
TRBV4-2	TRBD2	.	TRBJ2-7	CASSPAAGVAYEQYF	TGTGCCAGCAGCCCCGCAGCGGGAGTGGCCTACGAGCAGTACTTC
TRBV7-9	TRBD1	.	TRBJ1-3	CASSLGTGSGNTIYF	TGTGCCAGCAGCTTAGGGACAGGGTCTGGAAACACCATATATTTT
TRBV4-1	.	.	TRBJ2-3	CASSDNPAGNPADTQYF	TGCGCCAGCAGCGACAACCCGGCAGGGAATCCCGCAGATACGCAGTATTTT
TRBV20-1	.	.	TRBJ1-1	CSARWGTEAFF	TGCAGTGCTAGATGGGGGACAGAAGCTTTCTTT
TRBV27	.	.	TRBJ1-1	CASSERGLTEAFF	TGTGCCAGCTCCGAGCGAGGCCTCACTGAAGCTTTCTTT
TRBV7-9	TRBD2	.	TRBJ2-3	CASSFQTSGISTDTQYF	TGTGCCAGCAGCTTCCAGACTAGCGGTATAAGCACAGATACGCAGTATTTT
TRBV11-3	.	.	TRBJ2-3	CASSSRAGHTIASTDTQYF	TGTGCCAGCAGCTCCAGGGCCGGACACACTATAGCTAGCACAGATACGCAGTATTTT
TRBV5-1	.	.	TRBJ2-7	CASSLVGQMVHEQYF	TGCGCCAGCAGCTTGGTTGGGCAGATGGTCCACGAGCAGTACTTC
TRBV2	TRBD1	few	TRBJ1-5	CASSPDRAIQPQHF	TGTGCCAGCAGTCCGGACAGGGCGATTCAGCCCCAGCATTTT
TRBV15	.	.	TRBJ2-4	CATSRDGVDIQYF	TGTGCCACCAGCAGAGATGGAGTAGACATTCAGTACTTC